This paragraph reports one T cell receptor (beta chain). Every TCR beta cDNA library bore unique molecular identifiers. TCRdb independently ran MiXCR on the PCR reads; one entry per CDR3 protein. This table holds about 810,000 distinct CDR3 sequences, roughly half found once. This entry is derived from a study of post-analysis software for immune sequencing data. About the study: The patients showed relapsing-remitting, secondary progressive and progressive-relapsing multiple sclerosis courses.

Sequenced input: blood. The TCR was taken from a girl between 10 and 17 years old with multiple sclerosis.

CDR3 region: CASKLNNEQFF. DNA of the CDR3: TGTGCCAGCAAACTTAACAATGAGCAGTTCTTC. V is TRBV6-4 and J is TRBJ2-1, with D hard to call. The CDR3 runs 11 residues. CDR1 and CDR2 (germline): MRHNA, SNTAGT. V was clipped by 7 bases and J by 5 bases, with 6 bases between them.